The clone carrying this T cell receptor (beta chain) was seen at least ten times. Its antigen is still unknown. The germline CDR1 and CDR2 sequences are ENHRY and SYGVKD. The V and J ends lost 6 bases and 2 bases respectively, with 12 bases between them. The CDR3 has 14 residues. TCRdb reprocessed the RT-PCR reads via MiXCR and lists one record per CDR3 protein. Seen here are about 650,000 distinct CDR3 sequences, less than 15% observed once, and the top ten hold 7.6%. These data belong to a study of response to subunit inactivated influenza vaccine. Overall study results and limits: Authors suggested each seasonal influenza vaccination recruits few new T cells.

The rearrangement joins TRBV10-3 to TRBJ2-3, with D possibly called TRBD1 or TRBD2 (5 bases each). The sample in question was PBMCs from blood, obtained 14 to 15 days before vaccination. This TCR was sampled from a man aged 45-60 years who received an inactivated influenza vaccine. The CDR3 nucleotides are TGTGCCATCAGAGGGACGGGGCCCACAGATACGCAGTATTTT. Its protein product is CAIRGTGPTDTQYF.